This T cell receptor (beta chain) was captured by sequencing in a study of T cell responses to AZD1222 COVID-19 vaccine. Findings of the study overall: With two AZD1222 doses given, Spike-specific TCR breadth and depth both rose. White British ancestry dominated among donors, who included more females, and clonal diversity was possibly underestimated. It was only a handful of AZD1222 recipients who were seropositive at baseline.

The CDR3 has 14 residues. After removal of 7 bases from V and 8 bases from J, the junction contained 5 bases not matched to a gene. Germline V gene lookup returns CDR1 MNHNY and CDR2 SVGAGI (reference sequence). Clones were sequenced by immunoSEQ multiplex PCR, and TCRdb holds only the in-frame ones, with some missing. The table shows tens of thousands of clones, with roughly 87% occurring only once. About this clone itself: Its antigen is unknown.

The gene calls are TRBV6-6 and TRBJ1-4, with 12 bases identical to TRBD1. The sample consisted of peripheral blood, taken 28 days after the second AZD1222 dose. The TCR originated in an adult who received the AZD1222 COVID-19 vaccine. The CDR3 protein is CASTGTGGKEKLFF. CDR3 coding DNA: TGTGCCAGCACGGGGACAGGGGGCAAAGAAAAACTGTTTTTT.